One sample yielded the 11 T cell receptor beta chains listed below, sequenced in a study of blood T cell repertoires in COVID-19. This table comes from immunoSEQ multiplex PCR, and its TCRdb copy is limited to in-frame clones, with some not included. This table holds about 110,000 clones, 88% found once. Sequenced input: peripheral blood. The receptors originated from a human donor in a cohort sampled during active COVID-19.

The chain carries TRBV27 and TRBJ2-7; D is possibly TRBD2 (6 bases). V dropped 0 bases and J dropped 7 bases, with 13 bases sitting between them. The CDR3 consists of 14 residues. Per germline, CDR1 MNHEY and CDR2 SMNVEV (reference sequence). The CDR3 sequence is CASSLSIRAGEQYF. DNA of the CDR3: TGTGCCAGCAGTTTATCGATCAGGGCGGGAGAGCAGTACTTC.

This clone was found many times. The J gene is TRBJ2-7, the V gene TRBV15, with 9 bases that match TRBD2. The CDR3 is 15 amino acids. Looked up from germline, CDR1 is LNHNV and CDR2 is YYDKDF (reference sequence). V lost 1 base, J lost 4 bases, and 5 bases stayed unmatched. The CDR3 nucleotides read TGTGCCACCAGCAGAGCGAGCGGGAGGATTTACGAGCAGTACTTC. Its translation: CATSRASGRIYEQYF.

The rearrangement joins TRBV4-2 to TRBJ1-2; a weak D match, TRBD1 (6 bases). V was cut by 2 bases and J by 7 bases, with 8 bases left in between. The CDR3 contains 12 residues. CDR1 and CDR2 from the germline V gene are LGHNA and YNFKEQ. The DNA of the CDR3 is TGTGCCAGCAGCCAAAACAGGGTTGGCTACACCTTC. Its protein is CASSQNRVGYTF.

Written as DNA, the CDR3 is TGTGCCAGCAGTGAAGCGCTTCGGACAGGGTCCTATGGCTACACCTTC. This codes for CASSEALRTGSYGYTF. The J gene is TRBJ1-2, the V gene TRBV6-1, with 8 bases fitting TRBD1. CDR3 length: 16 residues. The germline V gene has CDR1 MNHNS and CDR2 SASEGT. Germline trimming cut 0 bases from V and 4 bases from J; bases unmatched to any gene: 7.

A single count supports this clone. V gene TRBV6-5 combines with J gene TRBJ2-7, with 9 bases lining up with TRBD1. Trimming cost V 8 bases and J 4 bases; bases outside gene matches: 9. CDR1 and CDR2 from the germline V gene are MNHEY and SVGAGI. The CDR3 is 14 residues long. The CDR3 DNA reads TGTGCCAGCTCCCGGGACAGGGCATGGTACGAGCAGTACTTC. Protein: CASSRDRAWYEQYF.

This chain uses TRBV19 with TRBJ1-5; 11 bases map to TRBD1. The CDR3 length is 16 residues. V shed 2 bases, J shed 7 bases, and the junction held 7 bases outside the gene matches. From germline, CDR1 is LNHDA and CDR2 SQIVND (reference sequence). In nucleotides, the CDR3 is TGTGCCAGTAGTATAAGGGGGGGACAGGGGGAGCAGCCCCAGCATTTT. Protein: CASSIRGGQGEQPQHF.

The rearrangement joins TRBV3-1 (or the pseudogene TRBV3-2) to TRBJ2-1, with a tentative D call TRBD2 (5 bases). V was clipped by 0 bases and J by 0 bases, with 6 bases between them. The CDR3 contains 15 residues. CDR1 and CDR2 (germline): LGHDT, YNNKEL (reference sequence). CDR3 protein: CASSQDGSSYNEQFF. CDR3 nucleotide sequence: TGTGCCAGCAGCCAAGATGGGAGCTCCTACAATGAGCAGTTCTTC.

The chain is built from TRBV6-5 and TRBJ1-5, with D possibly TRBD1 on 6 matching bases. Trimming shortened V by 11 bases and J by 7 bases, and 15 bases separated the two germline ends. The germline V gene has CDR1 MNHEY and CDR2 SVGAGI. The CDR3 is made up of 12 amino acids. This CDR3 is CAGTTGSQPQHF. CDR3 in DNA: TGTGCCGGTACGACAGGTTCCCAGCCCCAGCATTTT.

CDR3 region: CASSRTGTDTQYF. For the CDR3, the DNA is TGTGCCAGCAGCCGGACTGGCACAGATACGCAGTATTTT. The chain is built from TRBV5-6 and TRBJ2-3, with TRBD2 as a possible D gene (5 bases). The CDR3 is 13 residues long. V dropped 4 bases and J dropped 1 base, with 7 bases sitting between them. The germline gives CDR1 SGHDT, CDR2 YYEEEE. The whole variable domain, filled in from reference TRBV5-6 and TRBJ2-3, reads DAGVTQSPTHLIKTRGQQVTLRCSPKSGHDTVSWYQQALGQGPQFIFQYYEEEERQRGNFPDRFSGHQFPNYSSELNVNALLLGDSALYLCASSRTGTDTQYFGPGTRLTVL.

A remark on this clone: The junction and the germline gene differ at one end; a read error may be behind it. The CDR3 reads CASSPPGLEETQYF. As DNA, the CDR3 is TGTGCTAGCAGCCCACCGGGACTAGAAGAGACCCAGTACTTC. The chain couples TRBV7-7 to TRBJ2-5; 8 nucleotides line up with TRBD2. The CDR3 is made up of 14 amino acids. Germline CDR1 and CDR2: SSHAT and FNYEAQ (reference sequence).

The chain recombines TRBV9 with TRBJ2-1; TRBD2 agrees at 10 bases. The CDR3 is made up of 17 amino acids. V lost 0 bases, J lost 6 bases, and 9 bases stayed unmatched. Germline V gene sequence: CDR1 SGDLS, CDR2 YYNGEE. The CDR3 region is CASSVGLAGGPSNEQFF. CDR3 in DNA: TGTGCCAGCAGCGTAGGATTAGCGGGGGGCCCGAGCAATGAGCAGTTCTTC.